These T cell receptor beta chains were read from a single sample in a study of blood T cell repertoires in COVID-19. Measured with immunoSEQ multiplex PCR; TCRdb has only the in-frame clones, and not every one. The table has roughly 62,000 clones, more than 85% seen once; the top ten hold 6.5% to 8%. Sequencing used peripheral blood. These receptors were collected from a human donor with active COVID-19. The donor label of this sample is uncertain. Each CDR3 is given with its conserved first and last residue. The D gene is left open where the match is weak. The size of a clone is reported for some rows only, either as once, few or many, or as a class for expanded clones.

d_gene,abundance,j_gene,v_gene,len,CDR3nt,CDR3aa
.,.,TRBJ1-1,TRBV3-1/TRBV3-2,14,TGTGCCAGCAGCCAAAACTTACCGAACACTGAAGCTTTCTTT,CASSQNLPNTEAFF
.,.,TRBJ1-3,TRBV7-8,13,TGTGCCAGCAGCTTAGGTCAGGGAAACACCATATATTTT,CASSLGQGNTIYF
TRBD1,.,TRBJ1-1,TRBV18,16,TGTGCCAGCTCACCATTCAGGGCAGGGGGCATCGCTGAAGCTTTCTTT,CASSPFRAGGIAEAFF
TRBD1,.,TRBJ1-2,TRBV27,14,TGTGCCAGCAGTTTTCGCACAGGGGATAATGGCTACACCTTC,CASSFRTGDNGYTF
TRBD1,.,TRBJ2-2,TRBV5-1,17,TGCGCCAGCAGCCTCCGGGACAGGGGGTCGGACACCGGGGAGCTGTTTTTT,CASSLRDRGSDTGELFF
.,.,TRBJ1-3,TRBV15,16,TGTGCCACCAGCTCCGCGGGGGGTTACTCTGGAAACACCATATATTTT,CATSSAGGYSGNTIYF
TRBD1,.,TRBJ1-1,TRBV18,13,TGTGCCAGCTCACCGGGGACAGGTCTCGAAGCTTTCTTT,CASSPGTGLEAFF
TRBD1,.,TRBJ2-1,TRBV10-3,16,TGTGCCATCAGTGAGTCGGACAGGAGTCGTTACAATGAGCAGTTCTTC,CAISESDRSRYNEQFF
.,.,TRBJ1-6,TRBV7-9,12,TGTGCCAGCAGAAGGGGGTCTTCACCCCTCCACTTT,CASRRGSSPLHF
TRBD2,.,TRBJ2-7,TRBV2,13,TGTGCCGGGGTTAGCGGGATCGACTACGAGCAGTACTTC,CAGVSGIDYEQYF
TRBD2,.,TRBJ2-2,TRBV5-1,15,TGCGCCAGCACGGTTCGAGCGGGAGACCCCGGGGAGCTGTTTTTT,CASTVRAGDPGELFF
TRBD2,.,TRBJ2-5,TRBV30,15,TGTGCCTGGAGCCCCCCTGGCCGGGGGGGCGAGACCCAGTACTTC,CAWSPPGRGGETQYF
.,.,TRBJ1-2,TRBV3-1/TRBV3-2,14,TGTGCCAGCAGCCAAGGCGAGGCTTTCTATGGCTACACCTTC,CASSQGEAFYGYTF
.,.,TRBJ1-3,TRBV5-4,15,TGTGCCAGCAGCCGAACAGGCAACTCTGGAAACACCATATATTTT,CASSRTGNSGNTIYF
.,.,TRBJ2-7,TRBV4-1,13,TGCGCCAGCAGCCAAGGAACAGGCTACGAGCAGTACTTC,CASSQGTGYEQYF
.,.,TRBJ2-3,TRBV5-1,14,TGCGCCAGCAGCTTCCAGACTAGCACAGATACGCAGTATTTT,CASSFQTSTDTQYF
.,.,TRBJ2-3,TRBV7-8,15,TGTGCCAGCAGCTCAGACATCAGAGTCGCCGGTACGCAGTATTTT,CASSSDIRVAGTQYF
TRBD1,.,TRBJ2-7,TRBV3-1/TRBV3-2,12,TGTGCCAGCAGCAGGGACAGGGCCGAGCAGTACTTC,CASSRDRAEQYF
TRBD1,few,TRBJ2-1,TRBV9,15,TGTGCCAGCAGCCCCCGACAGGGGCGGTGGGATGAGCAGTTCTTC,CASSPRQGRWDEQFF
TRBD2,.,TRBJ2-1,TRBV28,16,TGTGCCAGCAGTTTATCCTTAGCGGGAGGATACAATGAGCAGTTCTTC,CASSLSLAGGYNEQFF
.,.,TRBJ2-2,TRBV14,13,TGTGCCTGCAGGGCGGCTAACACCGGGGAGCTGTTTTTT,CACRAANTGELFF
.,.,TRBJ2-7,TRBV5-4,11,TGTGCCAGCAGCTTGGCCGGTCTGGAGTACTTC,CASSLAGLEYF
.,.,TRBJ1-5,TRBV4-3,13,TGCGCCAGCAGCCAAGATACGGGAGGGCCCCAGCATTTT,CASSQDTGGPQHF
.,.,TRBJ1-2,TRBV19,13,TGTGCCAGTAGTTTCTCTCCGAACTATGGCTACACCTTC,CASSFSPNYGYTF
TRBD1,.,TRBJ1-3,TRBV9,15,TGTGCCAGCAAACAGGGGGCCCACTCTGGAAACACCATATATTTT,CASKQGAHSGNTIYF
TRBD1,.,TRBJ1-1,TRBV10-3,14,TGTGCCACACGCAGGGGGCAGTTGGGCACTGAAGCTTTCTTT,CATRRGQLGTEAFF
TRBD1,once,TRBJ1-3,TRBV11-2,15,TGTGCCAGCAGCTTAGGGGGGACAGTTGGAAACACCATATATTTT,CASSLGGTVGNTIYF
.,once,TRBJ1-6,TRBV19,13,TGTGCCAGTAACAGGGAGAATAATTCACCCCTCCACTTT,CASNRENNSPLHF
.,once,TRBJ2-2,TRBV2,13,TGTGCCAGCCGACTGGGGGGAACCGGGGAGCTGTTTTTT,CASRLGGTGELFF
.,few,TRBJ2-7,TRBV20-1,11,TGCAGTGTACCCACAGGCTACGAGCAGTACTTC,CSVPTGYEQYF
TRBD1,.,TRBJ2-7,TRBV6-5,13,TGTGCCAGCAGCCGGGACAGGTACTACGAGCAGTACTTC,CASSRDRYYEQYF
.,.,TRBJ1-5,TRBV6-5,13,TGTGCCACAACAGGGAACAACGATCAGCCCCAGCATTTT,CATTGNNDQPQHF
.,.,TRBJ2-3,TRBV28,13,TGTGCCAGCGTCCCCGGGAAGCCAGATACGCAGTATTTT,CASVPGKPDTQYF
TRBD1,.,TRBJ2-2,TRBV19,14,TGTGCCAGTAACCGGGACAGGGGCACCGGGGAGCTGTTTTTT,CASNRDRGTGELFF
TRBD1,.,TRBJ2-5,TRBV10-3,15,TGTGCCATCAGTGGAGAACAGGGGGCCGGGGAGACCCAGTACTTC,CAISGEQGAGETQYF
TRBD1,.,TRBJ2-7,TRBV27,14,TGTGCCAGCAGTTTACGACGACAGGGGACCGAGCAGTACTTC,CASSLRRQGTEQYF
TRBD1,.,TRBJ1-2,TRBV10-3,17,TGTGCCATCAGTGAGACGAACAGGGGACAGCGCACCTATGGCTACACCTTC,CAISETNRGQRTYGYTF
.,.,TRBJ1-6,TRBV14,15,TGTGCCAGCAGCCCGAGTGGGGGGGGGAATTCACCCCTCCACTTT,CASSPSGGGNSPLHF
TRBD1,.,TRBJ1-2,TRBV19,14,TGTGCCAGTATCTCGGACAGGGGCAACTCTGGCTACACCTTC,CASISDRGNSGYTF
TRBD1,.,TRBJ1-2,TRBV10-3,14,TGTGCCACCTTACAAAACAGGGGTAACTATGGCTACACCTTC,CATLQNRGNYGYTF
TRBD2,.,TRBJ2-3,TRBV6-4,17,TGTGCCAGCAGTGACTGGGCTAGCGGGACTAGCACAGATACGCAGTATTTT,CASSDWASGTSTDTQYF
TRBD2,.,TRBJ2-1,TRBV7-9,11,TGTGCCAGCAGCGGGGAGGGTGAGCAGTTCTTC,CASSGEGEQFF
TRBD2,few,TRBJ2-1,TRBV11-2,19,TGTGCCAGCAGGCAAGGGTTTCGAACAGCGGGGGAGTCCTACAATGAGCAGTTCTTC,CASRQGFRTAGESYNEQFF